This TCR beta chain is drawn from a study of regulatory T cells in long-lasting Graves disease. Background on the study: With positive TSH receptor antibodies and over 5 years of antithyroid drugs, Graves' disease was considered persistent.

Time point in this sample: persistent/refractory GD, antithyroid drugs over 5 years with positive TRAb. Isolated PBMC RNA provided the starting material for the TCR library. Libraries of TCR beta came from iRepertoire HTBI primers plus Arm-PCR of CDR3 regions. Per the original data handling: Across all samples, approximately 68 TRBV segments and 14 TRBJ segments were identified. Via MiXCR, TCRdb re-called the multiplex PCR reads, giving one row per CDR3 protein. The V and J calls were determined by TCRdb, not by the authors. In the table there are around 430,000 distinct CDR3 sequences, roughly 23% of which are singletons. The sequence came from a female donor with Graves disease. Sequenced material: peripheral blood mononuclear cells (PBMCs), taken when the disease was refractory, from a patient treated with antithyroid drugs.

Here the CDR3 reads CAWSLGGSNQPQHF. CDR3 DNA sequence: TGTGCCTGGAGTCTCGGGGGAAGCAATCAGCCCCAGCATTTT. This rearrangement joins TRBV30 to TRBJ1-5, with D possibly matching TRBD1 (5 bases). Germline CDR1 GTSNPN, CDR2 SVGIG (reference sequence). The CDR3 consists of 14 residues. V was clipped by 2 bases and J by 1 base, with 9 bases between them.